This T cell receptor beta chain originates from a study of monozygotic twins with inflammatory bowel disease. Reanalyzing the 5' RACE reads, TCRdb keeps one entry per CDR3 protein, without DNA. The sample table sets out nearly 450,000 distinct CDR3 sequences. The germline V gene encodes CDR1 SGHKS and CDR2 YYEKEE (reference sequence). CDR3 length: 16 residues. The sequence was collected from a human donor with ulcerative colitis or Crohn's disease, or a healthy co-twin of an affected twin (not recorded which). The V call is TRBV5-5, the J call TRBJ1-1. Sequenced input: blood. The CDR3 region is CASSWGGEIANTEAFF.